The clone carrying this TCR beta chain was observed at least ten times. Antigen specificity is unknown. TCR beta libraries were made by quantitative 5'-RACE with molecular barcodes. TCRdb used MiXCR to reprocess the 5' RACE reads, holding one entry per CDR3 protein. In the table there are under 300,000 distinct CDR3 sequences, approximately 11% of which are singletons. The data belong to a study of CD8 T cells in ankylosing spondylitis. Study-level results: Clones linked to the disease showed a CD8+ phenotype. They occurred at relatively low frequencies in peripheral blood. For ankylosing spondylitis blood, a TCR beta motif of 7 to 9 highly homologous variants appeared characteristic. Reported data indicate significant enrichment of disease-linked clones within matched ankylosing spondylitis synovial fluid.

CDR3 size: 12 residues. CDR1 is LNHNV, CDR2 YYDKDF, per germline (reference sequence). V was shortened by 3 bases and J by 4 bases, with 6 bases between the two germline ends. This chain connects TRBV15 to TRBJ1-1; the D is unclear. Source material: blood, either unsorted or a sorted T cell fraction (not recorded which). The sequence derives from a male donor with ankylosing spondylitis or in good health (not recorded which). The CDR3 sequence: CATSSLGTEAFF. DNA for the CDR3: TGTGCCACCAGCAGTTTGGGCACTGAAGCTTTCTTT.